The 9 T cell receptor beta chains given below trace back to one sample, sequenced in a study of T cell repertoires in cytomegalovirus infection. One entry per CDR3 protein results from TCRdb running MiXCR on the reads. The sample gives roughly 180,000 distinct CDR3 sequences, about 28% of which show up once; 30% to 40% is in the top ten. The specimen was PBMCs. The receptors derive from a human donor in good health (CMV status not recorded). Some clones in this sample may be carry-over from other donors' samples.

The rearrangement joins TRBV11-2 to TRBJ1-2; TRBD1 might be the D (6 bases). Germline-derived CDR1 and CDR2 are SGHAT and FQNNGV. The CDR3 consists of 15 residues. Between the trimmed V and J ends, which lost 4 bases and 8 bases, there was a span of 20 bases. The DNA of the CDR3 is TGTGCCAGCAGCTCACCGGGGGGGCCCAGAGGAGGCTACACCTTC. Protein sequence: CASSSPGGPRGGYTF.

The chain links TRBV11-2 to TRBJ2-3, with 10 bases fitting TRBD2. V shed 4 bases and J 7 bases; nucleotides not matched to a gene: 11. The CDR3 loop spans 16 amino acids. The germline gives CDR1 SGHAT, CDR2 FQNNGV. CDR3 amino acids: CASSSSPKRGGYTQYF. CDR3 in DNA: TGTGCCAGCAGCTCTTCCCCGAAGCGGGGGGGTTATACGCAGTATTTT.

This clonotype was counted only a few times. CDR3: CASSPPVEDTQYF. The CDR3 bases are TGTGCCAGCTCACCACCGGTTGAGGATACGCAGTATTTT. The chain links TRBV18 to TRBJ2-3, with D unresolved. Germline assignment: CDR1 KGHSH and CDR2 LQKENI. This CDR3 is built from 13 residues. With 0 bases removed from V and 6 bases from J, the gap between germline ends came to 7 bases.

This clonotype was counted at least ten times. This chain links TRBV6-1 with TRBJ2-5; a possible D gene is TRBD1 (5 bases). The CDR3 loop spans 13 amino acids. Germline V CDR1 and CDR2: MNHNS, SASEGT. The V end lost 8 bases, the J end lost 1 base, and 11 bases lay between the germline ends. CDR3 in amino acids: CASSGRLQETQYF. The CDR3, as DNA: TGTGCCAGCTCAGGGCGGCTCCAAGAGACCCAGTACTTC.

A few counts support this clonotype. J is TRBJ1-2 and V is TRBV29-1, with 9 bases aligning to TRBD1. The germline V gene has CDR1 SQVTM and CDR2 ANQGSEA. The V and J ends lost 3 bases and 6 bases, in that order; junction bases with no gene match: 2. The CDR3 consists of 12 residues. CDR3: CSVEDRGNGYTF. CDR3 coding DNA: TGCAGCGTTGAGGACAGGGGAAATGGCTACACCTTC.

The rearrangement uses TRBV2 and TRBJ2-2; D is possibly TRBD2 (6 bases). Germline V gives CDR1 SNHLY, CDR2 FYNNEI. The ends were cut back, 4 bases at V and 6 bases at J, with 9 bases in the middle. The CDR3 has 13 amino acids. Written as DNA, the CDR3 is TGTGCCAGCAGTGGACTAGAAGCCGGGGAGCTGTTTTTT. This translates into CASSGLEAGELFF.

V gene TRBV11-2 combines with J gene TRBJ2-3; 14 positions agree with TRBD2. Germline lookup yields CDR1 SGHAT and CDR2 FQNNGV. J lost 0 bases, V lost 4 bases, and 9 bases had no gene match. The CDR3 has 19 amino acids. CDR3 amino acids: CASSWTSGGPFSSTDTQYF. In DNA, the CDR3 is TGTGCCAGCAGCTGGACTAGCGGGGGGCCTTTTTCTAGCACAGATACGCAGTATTTT.

The table lists this clonotype with a few counts. The chain joins TRBV7-9 to TRBJ1-1; 7 bases fit TRBD1. The germline CDR1 and CDR2 sequences are SEHNR and FQNEAQ (reference sequence). V lost 4 bases and J lost 1; bases outside the gene matches: 3. CDR3 length: 14 residues. DNA of the CDR3: TGTGCCAGCAGCTCGACAGGGACGAACACTGAAGCTTTCTTT. It specifies CASSSTGTNTEAFF.

The chain carries TRBV2 and TRBJ2-7; a weak D match, TRBD1 (6 bases). V lost 5 bases to trimming and J lost 1 base, with 9 bases between them. Germline CDR1 SNHLY, CDR2 FYNNEI. This CDR3 spans 13 amino acids. CDR3 amino acids: CASSQDRSYEQYF. For the CDR3, the DNA is TGTGCCAGCAGTCAGGACAGATCCTACGAGCAGTACTTC.